The clone carrying this TCR beta chain was seen repeatedly, ten times or more. Its antigen is currently unknown. The germline V gene has CDR1 SGHKS and CDR2 YYEKEE (reference sequence). Trimming shortened V by 4 bases and J by 0 bases, and 8 bases separated the two germline ends. The CDR3 has 14 amino acids. The sample originates from a study of identical twins. General study points: Invariant T cells like MAIT and iNKT could partly confound the zero-insertion analyses.

TCRdb reprocessed the 5' RACE reads with MiXCR, giving one entry per CDR3 protein. In the table there are about 240,000 distinct CDR3 sequences, 10% of which are singletons. This TCR derives from a man between 50 and 59 years old in good health. Sequenced material: memory T cells sorted from blood. This chain connects TRBV5-5 to TRBJ1-5, with D possibly TRBD1 on 5 matching bases. CDR3 DNA sequence: TGTGCCAGCAGCAGGACAATTAGCAATCAGCCCCAGCATTTT. This encodes CASSRTISNQPQHF.